These 19 T cell receptor beta chains were all obtained from the same sample, sequenced in a study of blood T cell repertoires in COVID-19. Profiled with immunoSEQ multiplex PCR; TCRdb holds only in-frame clones, not every one. This table has 75,000 to 95,000 clones, over 80% appearing once. The specimen sequenced was peripheral blood. These receptors all stem from a human donor in a cohort sampled during active COVID-19.

This clone was picked up one time. The chain joins TRBV30 to TRBJ1-2; D remains ambiguous. The CDR3 covers 13 residues. Germline V gives CDR1 GTSNPN, CDR2 SVGIG (reference sequence). This CDR3 reads CVSSADFSYGYTF. The CDR3 DNA is TGTGTCTCATCCGCGGACTTTTCCTATGGCTACACCTTC.

The rearrangement links TRBV28 to TRBJ2-5; the match to TRBD1 covers 8 bases. The germline gives CDR1 MDHEN, CDR2 SYDVKM. CDR3 length: 15 amino acids. The junction had 9 bases not matched to a gene; V was cut back by 4 bases and J by 5 bases. The CDR3 DNA follows: TGTGCCAGCAGTTCCCGTAGGACAGGGTGGGAGACCCAGTACTTC. It is translated as CASSSRRTGWETQYF.

This clone is a singleton in its sample. This chain links TRBV10-3 with TRBJ2-7, with 8 bases matching TRBD1. This CDR3 is built from 17 residues. Per the germline V gene, CDR1 is ENHRY and CDR2 is SYGVKD. V was pared by 3 bases and J by 3 bases, with 13 bases of the junction left unmatched. The DNA of the CDR3 is TGTGCCATCAGTGACTCGACTGGACAGGGCGGTTTCTACGAGCAGTACTTC. Protein sequence: CAISDSTGQGGFYEQYF.

In this sample, this clone turned up once. The CDR3 sequence is CASSTMTGKETQYF. CDR3 DNA: TGTGCCAGCTCGACTATGACAGGGAAAGAGACCCAGTACTTC. The V and J genes are TRBV18 and TRBJ2-5; 7 positions agree with TRBD1. This CDR3 spans 14 amino acids. J was trimmed by 3 bases and V by 6 bases; bases with no gene match: 7. The germline CDR1 and CDR2 sequences are KGHSH and LQKENI.

The chain carries TRBV10-1 and TRBJ2-3, with TRBD2 identical over 12 bases. The J segment lost 6 bases and the V segment lost 0 bases, leaving 4 bases of the junction unmatched. Looked up from germline, CDR1 is WNHNN and CDR2 is SYGVQD (reference sequence). The CDR3 is 16 amino acids. CDR3 in amino acids: CASSESQTSGSDTQYF. The CDR3 nucleotides are TGCGCCAGCAGTGAGTCCCAGACTAGCGGGAGTGATACGCAGTATTTT.

A word on this clone: Its ends do not fully match the called genes, so a read error is possible. This sequence joins TRBV9 and TRBJ2-1; D is possibly TRBD1 (6 bases). Per the germline V gene, CDR1 is SGDLS and CDR2 is YYNGEE. CDR3 length: 15 residues. CDR3 coding DNA: TGTGCCCGCAGCGTTGTGACAGGCTCCTACAATGAGCAGTTCTTC. It yields the protein CARSVVTGSYNEQFF.

The rearrangement uses TRBV5-1 and TRBJ1-2; no firm D call. Looked up from germline, CDR1 is SGHRS and CDR2 is YFSETQ. The ends were cut back, 0 bases at V and 8 bases at J, with 11 bases in the middle. This CDR3 comprises 13 residues. The CDR3 DNA follows: TGCGCCAGCAGCTTGGAGAGCGGTTTGGGCTACACCTTC. Protein sequence: CASSLESGLGYTF.

The chain recombines TRBV15 with TRBJ2-2; TRBD2 might be the D (5 bases). The CDR3 runs to 16 residues. The germline gives CDR1 LNHNV, CDR2 YYDKDF (reference sequence). Trimming left V 0 bases short and J 3 bases short, with 11 bases between. The CDR3 sequence is CATSRDLGSDTGELFF. CDR3 DNA: TGTGCCACCAGCAGAGATTTAGGGAGCGACACCGGGGAGCTGTTTTTT. Supplemented by reference TRBV15 and TRBJ2-2, the full variable domain reads DAMVIQNPRYQVTQFGKPVTLSCSQTLNHNVMYWYQQKSSQAPKLLFHYYDKDFNNEADTPDNFQSRRPNTSFCFLDIRSPGLGDTAMYLCATSRDLGSDTGELFFGEGSRLTVL.

The chain links TRBV19 to TRBJ2-3, with 9 bases that match TRBD2. This CDR3 spans 18 amino acids. J was trimmed by 1 base and V by 6 bases; bases with no gene match: 14. Germline lookup yields CDR1 LNHDA and CDR2 SQIVND (reference sequence). CDR3 amino acids: CASRTQGGRAVGTDTQYF. CDR3 in DNA: TGTGCCAGTAGGACTCAAGGCGGGAGGGCGGTCGGCACAGATACGCAGTATTTT.

The J gene is TRBJ2-7, the V gene TRBV4-1, with D possibly matching TRBD1 (6 bases). The germline V gene has CDR1 MGHRA and CDR2 YSYEKL. V lost 4 bases, J lost 6 bases, and 16 bases lay in between. The CDR3 length is 14 residues. The CDR3, as DNA: TGCGCCAGCAGCCTGGATATTGGGGGCCGCGAGCAGTACTTC. As protein: CASSLDIGGREQYF.

The CDR3 here is CASSPKGGKGDTQYF. CDR3 in DNA: TGTGCCAGCAGTCCTAAGGGGGGGAAGGGAGATACGCAGTATTTT. The chain recombines TRBV2 with TRBJ2-3, with a possible D match to TRBD2 (7 bases). Trimming pared 5 bases from V and 5 bases from J, leaving 17 bases between. CDR1 and CDR2 from the germline V gene are SNHLY and FYNNEI. This CDR3 comprises 15 residues.

The chain has TRBV6-1 and TRBJ2-2; the match to TRBD1 covers 7 bases. The junction had 10 bases not matched to a gene; V was cut back by 4 bases and J by 5 bases. The length of the CDR3 is 16 residues. Looked up from germline, CDR1 is MNHNS and CDR2 is SASEGT. CDR3 nucleotide sequence: TGTGCCAGCAGTGGCATTGACAGGGTAGGGACCGGGGAGCTGTTTTTT. This gives the protein CASSGIDRVGTGELFF.

In its sample, this clone was seen once. The chain links TRBV28 to TRBJ2-1; TRBD1 aligns across 9 bases. Germline V gene lookup returns CDR1 MDHEN and CDR2 SYDVKM. This CDR3 is 17 amino acids long. The ends lost 2 bases at V and 1 base at J; junction bases unmatched: 6. CDR3 in DNA: TGTGCCAGCAGTTTAAGGACGGGACAGGGATCCTACAATGAGCAGTTCTTC. It is translated as CASSLRTGQGSYNEQFF.

This chain links TRBV20-1 with TRBJ2-1; TRBD2 aligns across 10 bases. The germline CDR1 and CDR2 sequences are DFQATT and SNEGSKA (reference sequence). The V and J ends lost 3 bases and 9 bases, in that order; junction bases with no gene match: 17. The CDR3 contains 17 residues. DNA for the CDR3: TGCAGTGCTAGTAAGCAGGGACGGCTAGCGGGAGTAAGTGAGCAGTTCTTC. Amino acids: CSASKQGRLAGVSEQFF.

V usage is TRBV7-6 and J usage is TRBJ1-1; TRBD1 agrees at 7 bases. The CDR3 has 13 amino acids. The ends lost 4 bases at V and 1 base at J; junction bases unmatched: 0. From germline, CDR1 is SGHVS and CDR2 FNYEAQ. The CDR3 protein is CASSWDRNTEAFF. In nucleotides, the CDR3 is TGTGCCAGCAGCTGGGACAGGAACACTGAAGCTTTCTTT.

The chain links TRBV7-9 to TRBJ2-3; 7 bases align to TRBD2. The length of the CDR3 is 16 residues. In germline, CDR1 is SEHNR, CDR2 FQNEAQ (reference sequence). The ends lost 4 bases at V and 1 base at J; junction bases unmatched: 8. In nucleotides, the CDR3 is TGTGCCAGCAGCTACCGGGCGGGGGAGGGCACAGATACGCAGTATTTT. Translation: CASSYRAGEGTDTQYF.

The chain employs TRBV12-3 or TRBV12-4 and TRBJ1-2; no clear D gene. The V end lost 6 bases, the J end lost 4 bases, and 9 bases lay between the germline ends. This CDR3 region has 12 residues. CDR3 nucleotides: TGTGCCAGCAGACCTGACACCTATGGCTACACCTTC. It translates to CASRPDTYGYTF.

This clone showed up just once. The chain is built from TRBV30 and TRBJ2-1; TRBD2 matches at 11 bases. The J segment lost 8 bases and the V segment lost 0 bases, leaving 9 bases of the junction unmatched. This CDR3 spans 16 amino acids. The germline CDR1 and CDR2 sequences are GTSNPN and SVGIG (reference sequence). The CDR3 reads CAWSVRLAGYEDEQFF. CDR3 DNA sequence: TGTGCCTGGAGTGTACGACTAGCGGGATATGAGGATGAGCAGTTCTTC.

In this sample, this clone turned up once. The rearrangement joins TRBV2 to TRBJ1-1; D gene ambiguous. V gave up 8 bases and J gave up 5 bases, with 12 bases separating them. The CDR3 length is 12 residues. Germline lookup yields CDR1 SNHLY and CDR2 FYNNEI. CDR3 nucleotides: TGTGCCAGCTCGACCCAGAGGACTGAAGCTTTCTTT. Encoded protein: CASSTQRTEAFF.